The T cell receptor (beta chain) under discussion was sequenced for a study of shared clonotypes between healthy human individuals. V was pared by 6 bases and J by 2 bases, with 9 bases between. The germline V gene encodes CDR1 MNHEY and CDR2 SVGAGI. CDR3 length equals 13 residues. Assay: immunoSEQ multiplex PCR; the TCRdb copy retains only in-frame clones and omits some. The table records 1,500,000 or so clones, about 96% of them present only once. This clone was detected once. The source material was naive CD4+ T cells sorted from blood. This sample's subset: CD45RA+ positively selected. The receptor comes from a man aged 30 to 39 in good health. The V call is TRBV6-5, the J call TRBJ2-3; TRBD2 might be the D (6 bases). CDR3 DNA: TGTGCCAGCAGGCGGGATAACACAGATACGCAGTATTTT. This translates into CASRRDNTDTQYF.